The 20 T cell receptor beta chains reported below all come from one sample, sequenced in a study of CD8+ T cells in alopecia areata (dated by TCRdb to 2016 to 2018). This specimen's treatment or condition label, interpreted: oral pan-JAK inhibitor, 5-10 mg twice daily. Library construction relied on the immunoSEQ multiplex PCR assay. To provide template for TCR sequencing, every sample had RNA extracted and reverse transcribed into cDNA. TCRdb obtained this table from immuneACCESS and retained in-frame rearrangements with V and J assigned. These tables miss some clones; where compared with another copy, unresolved V genes account for less than half of the shortfall, and the remainder is unexplained. The sample table contains fewer than 100,000 clones; only one count was recorded for 60% to 80% of them. The ten largest make up 15% to 20% of the sample. The specimen was CD8+ T cells sorted from blood, collected at week 44, from a patient treated with tofacitinib. These receptors originate from a human donor with alopecia areata.

This clone was seen only a few times. The CDR3 DNA sequence: TGCAGCGTTGAAGGGTCATATGCGGGACTAGCGGGCACAGATACGCAGTATTTT. Translated: CSVEGSYAGLAGTDTQYF. This chain connects TRBV29-1 to TRBJ2-3; 11 nucleotides match TRBD2. Germline lookup yields CDR1 SQVTM and CDR2 ANQGSEA. The CDR3 is made up of 18 amino acids. After removal of 1 base from V and 1 base from J, the junction contained 10 bases not matched to a gene.

V and J are TRBV29-1 and TRBJ1-2, with D perhaps matching TRBD1 (6 bases). The CDR3 loop spans 16 amino acids. CDR1 and CDR2 (germline): SQVTM, ANQGSEA. V shed 6 bases and J shed 4 bases, with 24 bases lying between them. In DNA form, the CDR3 reads TGCAGCGTCGACTCGCTGACGGCGGGGGCGAGCTATGGCTACACCTTC. This encodes CSVDSLTAGASYGYTF.

V gene TRBV5-6 combines with J gene TRBJ2-7, with 10 bases identical to TRBD1. V trimming: 4 bases; J trimming: 1 base; junction bases outside the gene matches: 2. Germline V CDR1 and CDR2: SGHDT, YYEEEE. The CDR3 extends over 14 amino acids. The CDR3 DNA follows: TGTGCCAGCAGCGCGGGACAGGGGTCCTACGAGCAGTACTTC. Translating it yields CASSAGQGSYEQYF.

For the CDR3, the DNA is TGCAGCGTTGTCGGATCGGGGGTCGATTACGAGCAGTACTTC. This sequence encodes CSVVGSGVDYEQYF. The chain carries TRBV29-1 and TRBJ2-7; maybe TRBD2 (6 bases). Per the germline V gene, CDR1 is SQVTM and CDR2 is ANQGSEA. CDR3 length: 14 amino acids. The V end was cut by 4 bases, the J end by 4 bases, with 17 bases between.

This chain uses TRBV29-1 with TRBJ2-1; 9 nucleotides agree with TRBD2. The V and J ends lost 4 bases and 3 bases, in that order; junction bases with no gene match: 4. The CDR3 loop spans 14 amino acids. Per the germline V gene, CDR1 is SQVTM and CDR2 is ANQGSEA. In DNA form, the CDR3 reads TGCAGCGTTGCAAGCGGGGGGAACTACAATGAGCAGTTCTTC. Its translation: CSVASGGNYNEQFF.

This chain links TRBV30 with TRBJ2-3, with D unclear. V gave up 0 bases and J gave up 5 bases, with 3 bases separating them. Per germline, CDR1 GTSNPN and CDR2 SVGIG (reference sequence). The CDR3 is 11 residues long. The CDR3 region has the DNA TGTGCCTGGAGTGTCGGAGATACGCAGTATTTT. Amino acids: CAWSVGDTQYF.

This rearrangement joins TRBV7-9 to TRBJ2-7; D gene uncertain. Germline V lookup: CDR1 SEHNR, CDR2 FQNEAQ (reference sequence). V was cut by 4 bases and J by 3 bases, with 13 bases left in between. The CDR3 runs 14 residues. The CDR3 bases are TGTGCCAGCAGCTCCACTAACAGCTACTACGAGCAGTACTTC. This codes for CASSSTNSYYEQYF.

The table lists this clone with a few counts. This chain joins TRBV29-1 and TRBJ2-3; 7 positions agree with TRBD2. V trimming: 7 bases; J trimming: 7 bases; junction bases outside the gene matches: 11. Germline CDR1 reads SQVTM; CDR2 reads ANQGSEA. The CDR3 is 13 amino acids. CDR3 DNA sequence: TGCAGCGGTTGGGGGGGGAGTTTGTATACGCAGTATTTT. It encodes CSGWGGSLYTQYF.

This chain connects TRBV7-6 to TRBJ2-7, with 8 bases matching TRBD1. The V gene's germline CDR1 is SGHVS and CDR2 FNYEAQ. The V and J ends lost 1 base and 2 bases, in that order; junction bases with no gene match: 1. The CDR3 has 14 residues. Here the CDR3 DNA reads TGTGCCAGCAGCTTAGGGACAGGGCCCTACGAGCAGTACTTC. Translating it yields CASSLGTGPYEQYF.

The V and J genes are TRBV29-1 and TRBJ1-2; 9 nucleotides align to TRBD1. Looked up from germline, CDR1 is SQVTM and CDR2 is ANQGSEA. The CDR3 totals 12 residues. With V trimmed by 7 bases and J by 8 bases, 8 bases remained unmatched. Written as DNA, the CDR3 is TGCAGCGATATACAGGGGGCGCAGGGCTACACCTTC. It yields the protein CSDIQGAQGYTF. Full variable domain (rest looked up from reference TRBV29-1 and TRBJ1-2): SAVISQKPSRDICQRGTSLTIQCQVDSQVTMMFWYRQQPGQSLTLIATANQGSEATYESGFVIDKFPISRPNLTFSTLTVSNMSPEDSSIYLCSDIQGAQGYTFGSGTRLTVV.

This chain joins TRBV30 and TRBJ1-1; D is possibly TRBD1 (6 bases). Trimming removed 3 bases from V and 3 bases from J, with 14 bases in between. CDR3 length equals 14 residues. The germline CDR1 and CDR2 sequences are GTSNPN and SVGIG (reference sequence). The CDR3 loop is CAWRMTGKHTEAFF. The DNA for the CDR3 is TGTGCCTGGAGGATGACAGGAAAACACACTGAAGCTTTCTTT. The full variable domain, with the rest looked up from reference TRBV30 and TRBJ1-1, is SQTIHQWPATLVQPVGSPLSLECTVEGTSNPNLYWYRQAAGRGLQLLFYSVGIGQISSEVPQNLSASRPQDRQFILSSKKLLLSDSGFYLCAWRMTGKHTEAFFGQGTRLTVV.

V gene TRBV30 combines with J gene TRBJ1-1; possible D gene TRBD1, 6 bases. The length of the CDR3 is 13 residues. V dropped 1 base and J dropped 3 bases, with 9 bases sitting between them. CDR1 GTSNPN and CDR2 SVGIG come from the germline V gene (reference sequence). The CDR3 region has the DNA TGTGCCTGGAGTGAACAGGGAGACACTGAAGCTTTCTTT. This sequence encodes CAWSEQGDTEAFF.

The genes are TRBV27 and TRBJ2-7; the match to TRBD1 covers 9 bases. The CDR3 covers 13 residues. Germline V gene lookup returns CDR1 MNHEY and CDR2 SMNVEV (reference sequence). The ends lost 8 bases at V and 3 bases at J; junction bases unmatched: 5. CDR3 sequence (DNA): TGTGCCAGCTCGGGGACAGGGCGCTACGAGCAGTACTTC. Its translation is CASSGTGRYEQYF.

The chain joins TRBV4-3 to TRBJ2-7; D is unclear. The V end lost 2 bases, the J end lost 1 base, and 12 bases lay between the germline ends. The V gene's germline CDR1 is LGHNA and CDR2 YSLEER. The CDR3 runs to 15 residues. As DNA, the CDR3 is TGCGCCAGCAGCCAATCCCCAGATGCGTCCTACGAGCAGTACTTC. Amino acid sequence: CASSQSPDASYEQYF.

This clone has only a few counts. V gene TRBV4-1 combines with J gene TRBJ2-7; perhaps TRBD2 as D (6 bases). CDR1 and CDR2 (germline): MGHRA, YSYEKL. V shed 4 bases and J shed 5 bases, with 12 bases lying between them. This CDR3 has 13 amino acids. CDR3 coding DNA: TGCGCCAGCAGCCTGACGGGGGAACACGAGCAGTACTTC. It is translated as CASSLTGEHEQYF.

The chain joins TRBV28 to TRBJ1-1; the match to TRBD1 covers 12 bases. J gave up 7 bases and V 3 bases, and 3 bases lay outside the gene matches. The CDR3 spans 14 residues. Germline assignment: CDR1 MDHEN and CDR2 SYDVKM. CDR3 sequence: CASSFGTGGVEAFF. CDR3 DNA: TGTGCCAGCAGTTTTGGGACAGGGGGCGTTGAAGCTTTCTTT.

The V call is TRBV13, the J call TRBJ2-7; TRBD1 matches at 9 bases. After removal of 1 base from V and 1 base from J, the junction contained 2 bases not matched to a gene. Germline-derived CDR1 and CDR2 are PRHDT and FYEKMQ (reference sequence). The CDR3 totals 15 residues. CDR3 sequence: CASSLEGTGSYEQYF. The CDR3 bases are TGTGCCAGCAGCTTAGAGGGGACAGGGTCCTACGAGCAGTACTTC.

The count of this clone is one. V gene TRBV7-9 combines with J gene TRBJ1-1; unclear D gene. CDR3 length: 11 amino acids. V was trimmed by 3 bases and J by 6 bases, leaving 5 bases between them. Germline loops: CDR1 SEHNR, CDR2 FQNEAQ (reference sequence). CDR3 protein: CASSFPAEAFF. Written as DNA, the CDR3 is TGTGCCAGCAGCTTTCCAGCTGAAGCTTTCTTT.

The J gene is TRBJ1-1, the V gene TRBV30; D not resolved. This CDR3 spans 13 amino acids. V was shortened by 2 bases and J by 1 base, with 8 bases between the two germline ends. Germline CDR1 GTSNPN, CDR2 SVGIG (reference sequence). CDR3 coding DNA: TGTGCCTGGAGTCCCACATCGAACACTGAAGCTTTCTTT. Its protein is CAWSPTSNTEAFF.

This rearrangement joins TRBV30 to TRBJ2-5; 9 bases agree with TRBD2. The V gene's germline CDR1 is GTSNPN and CDR2 SVGIG (reference sequence). The CDR3 totals 13 residues. Trimming took 4 bases from V and 5 from J; bases not matched to a gene: 5. The CDR3 DNA is TGTGCCTGGACCGGCGGGGGGGTGGAGACCCAGTACTTC. This codes for CAWTGGGVETQYF. The variable domain in full, with the rest retrieved from reference TRBV30 and TRBJ2-5, is SQTIHQWPATLVQPVGSPLSLECTVEGTSNPNLYWYRQAAGRGLQLLFYSVGIGQISSEVPQNLSASRPQDRQFILSSKKLLLSDSGFYLCAWTGGGVETQYFGPGTRLLVL.